This T cell receptor (beta chain) is drawn from a study of OX40 agonist ivuxolimab in advanced cancers. Study context: Patients were given ivuxolimab, an antibody that agonizes OX40 (CD134).

The trim removed 4 bases at V and 8 bases at J, leaving 10 bases unmatched. Germline V gives CDR1 SGHRS, CDR2 YFSETQ. The CDR3 extends over 15 amino acids. Study-wide results and limits: Low levels of normalized T-cell clonal expansion also appeared in some nonresponders. Expanded clones belonging to CD8+ T cells outnumbered, on average, those of CD4+.

Generated by immunoSEQ multiplex PCR, the TCRdb table keeps only in-frame clones and is missing some. The table lists over 100,000 clones, 93% of them singletons. Concerning this clone: Its antigen is not identified.

The chain combines TRBV5-1 with TRBJ1-4, with 8 bases that match TRBD1. Sequencing used CD4+ or CD8+ T cells sorted from blood, obtained in a trial of the OX40 agonist ivuxolimab. The clonotype was recovered from an adult with an advanced solid tumor such as melanoma, head and neck, liver or kidney cancer. The CDR3 DNA sequence: TGCGCCAGCAGCCCCTCAGGGGGCCTTCACGAAAAACTGTTTTTT. Translation: CASSPSGGLHEKLFF.